The T cell receptor beta chain under discussion was sequenced for a study of cytomegalovirus exposure and HLA in healthy donors. General study results and limits: As a later analysis showed, several of the most significant clusters appeared to be linked to common viral pathogens. Reports indicate that TCR beta sequences accurately predicted the HLA-A and HLA-B alleles of most subjects.

PCR employed 60 Vbeta and 13 Jbeta primers. Libraries were prepared by immunoSEQ multiplex PCR; TCRdb keeps only in-frame clonotypes and omits some of them. The repertoire has about 100,000 clones, about 67% of them found once; the top ten carry more than 15%. Per the germline V gene, CDR1 is SGHVS and CDR2 is FNYEAQ. The length of the CDR3 is 14 residues. Unmatched junction bases numbered 6, after V lost 4 bases and J lost 3 bases. Note on this clone: Its antigen is as yet unknown.

The material sequenced was PBMCs. This clonotype was sampled from a woman under 30 in good health and CMV-seropositive. The chain employs TRBV7-6 and TRBJ2-7; 7 bases are shared with TRBD1. The CDR3 loop reads CASSSRDSFYEQYF. CDR3 bases: TGTGCCAGCAGCTCCCGGGACAGCTTCTACGAGCAGTACTTC.